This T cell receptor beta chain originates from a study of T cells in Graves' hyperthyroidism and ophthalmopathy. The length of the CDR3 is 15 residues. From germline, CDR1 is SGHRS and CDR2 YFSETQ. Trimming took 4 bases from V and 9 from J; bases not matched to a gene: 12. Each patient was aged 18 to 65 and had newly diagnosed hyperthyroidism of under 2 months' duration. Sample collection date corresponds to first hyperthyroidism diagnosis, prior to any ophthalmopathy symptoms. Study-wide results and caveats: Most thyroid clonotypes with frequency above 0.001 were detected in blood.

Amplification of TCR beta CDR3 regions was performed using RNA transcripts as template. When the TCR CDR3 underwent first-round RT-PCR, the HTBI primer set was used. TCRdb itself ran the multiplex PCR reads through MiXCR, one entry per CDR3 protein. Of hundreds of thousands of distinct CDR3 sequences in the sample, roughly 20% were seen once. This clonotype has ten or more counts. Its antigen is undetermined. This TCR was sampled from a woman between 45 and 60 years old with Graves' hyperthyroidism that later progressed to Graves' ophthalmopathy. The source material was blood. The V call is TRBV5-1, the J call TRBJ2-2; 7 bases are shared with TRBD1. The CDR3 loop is CASSIRQGVRRELFF. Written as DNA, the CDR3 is TGCGCCAGCAGCATACGACAGGGCGTTAGAAGGGAGCTGTTTTTT.